The 17 T cell receptor beta chains in this list originate from one sample, sequenced in a study of shared clonotypes between healthy human individuals. CD45RO-negative cells were positively selected for CCR7, leaving out terminally differentiated effector memory CD45RA+ cells. The assay was immunoSEQ multiplex PCR, and TCRdb's table has in-frame clones only and misses some. This repertoire shows roughly 2 million clones, approximately 94% found once; its top ten account for roughly 1%. Sample: naive CD8+ T cells sorted from blood. The receptors derive from a man younger than 35 in good health.

The chain combines TRBV4-1 with TRBJ1-1; no reliable D call. Germline V CDR1 and CDR2: MGHRA, YSYEKL. The CDR3 totals 13 residues. Trimming took off 4 bases at V and 3 bases at J, with 9 bases between the two ends. The CDR3 spells CASSPRLYTEAFF. As DNA, the CDR3 is TGCGCCAGCAGCCCAAGACTATACACTGAAGCTTTCTTT.

This clone showed up just once. This chain links TRBV28 with TRBJ2-5; the D gene is possibly TRBD1 (6 bases). Germline lookup yields CDR1 MDHEN and CDR2 SYDVKM. CDR3 length: 17 residues. Trimming took 2 bases from V and 1 from J, leaving 17 bases between them. The DNA for the CDR3 is TGTGCCAGCAGTTTAGACTCCCTGGGGGCGCCCCAAGAGACCCAGTACTTC. Translated, it gives CASSLDSLGAPQETQYF.

This sequence joins TRBV30 and TRBJ2-7, with D maybe TRBD2 (5 bases). Looked up from germline, CDR1 is GTSNPN and CDR2 is SVGIG (reference sequence). The CDR3 has 14 residues. With 0 bases removed from V and 6 bases from J, the gap between germline ends came to 15 bases. CDR3 sequence reads: CAWSVREGSVEQYF. The CDR3, as DNA: TGTGCCTGGAGTGTACGTGAAGGGAGCGTCGAGCAGTACTTC.

The rearrangement uses TRBV11-2 and TRBJ2-5, with 7 nucleotides matching TRBD1. CDR3 length equals 13 residues. V lost 0 bases to trimming and J lost 9 bases; unmatched junction nucleotides: 4. The germline V gene encodes CDR1 SGHAT and CDR2 FQNNGV. This CDR3 is CASSLDDRVAQYF. CDR3 in DNA: TGTGCCAGCAGCTTAGATGACAGGGTGGCCCAGTACTTC.

As regards this clone: In the same sample, other DNA sequences code for this CDR3. The chain employs TRBV29-1 and TRBJ2-1, with D perhaps TRBD1 or TRBD2 (5 bases each). V lost 5 bases, J lost 4 bases, and 15 bases lay in between. The CDR3 is 14 residues long. The germline V gene has CDR1 SQVTM and CDR2 ANQGSEA. The CDR3 DNA is TGCAGCGTTCTAGCTGGGGCTACGTACAATGAGCAGTTCTTC. Translated, it gives CSVLAGATYNEQFF.

The V call is TRBV6-5, the J call TRBJ2-7; D might be TRBD2 (6 bases). Germline CDR1 and CDR2: MNHEY and SVGAGI. This CDR3 spans 16 amino acids. V was trimmed by 0 bases and J by 3 bases, leaving 15 bases between them. The CDR3 sequence: CASSYSSGESFYEQYF. DNA of the CDR3: TGTGCCAGCAGTTACTCGTCGGGGGAGAGTTTCTACGAGCAGTACTTC.

The chain uses TRBV5-4 and TRBJ2-7; D remains unclear. Germline loops: CDR1 SGHNT, CDR2 YYREEE (reference sequence). The CDR3 runs 14 residues. With 0 bases removed from V and 3 bases from J, the gap between germline ends came to 10 bases. The CDR3 here is CASSLVGGYYEQYF. Here the CDR3 DNA reads TGTGCCAGCAGCTTGGTCGGCGGATACTACGAGCAGTACTTC.

CDR3 DNA: TGTGCCAGCAGCCCGGGACTAGCGACGGCGGGCCAGTACTTC. Its protein is CASSPGLATAGQYF. The V and J genes are TRBV7-2 and TRBJ2-5; 10 bases are a match to TRBD2. The CDR3 is 14 residues long. Germline V gives CDR1 SGHTA, CDR2 FQGNSA. J lost 10 bases, V lost 5 bases, and 10 bases had no gene match.

The chain joins TRBV4-1 to TRBJ2-1, with 10 positions matching TRBD2. V gave up 6 bases and J gave up 8 bases; unmatched junction bases: 7. CDR3 size: 14 residues. Germline assignment: CDR1 MGHRA and CDR2 YSYEKL. CDR3 bases: TGCGCCAGCAGTTCTAGCGGGAGTATGGATGAGCAGTTCTTC. It codes for CASSSSGSMDEQFF.

The chain recombines TRBV6-4 with TRBJ2-3; D is uncertain. CDR1 and CDR2 from the germline V gene are MRHNA and SNTAGT. CDR3 length equals 14 residues. V was shortened by 4 bases and J by 4 bases, with 12 bases between the two germline ends. Here the CDR3 DNA reads TGTGCCAGCAGTGCCTCGTCCGCCCCAGATACGCAGTATTTT. Protein sequence: CASSASSAPDTQYF.

Only one count was recorded for this clone. The chain is built from TRBV13 and TRBJ1-1; 8 nucleotides match TRBD1. There are 14 residues in the CDR3. The V gene's germline CDR1 is PRHDT and CDR2 FYEKMQ (reference sequence). V dropped 4 bases and J dropped 8; count of bases not matched to a gene: 9. The CDR3: CASSSPDRQGEAFF. The CDR3 bases are TGTGCCAGCAGCTCGCCAGACCGACAGGGGGAAGCTTTCTTT.

This chain links TRBV4-1 with TRBJ2-7, with a possible D match to TRBD2 (7 bases). The CDR3 runs to 16 residues. V was clipped by 3 bases and J by 5 bases, with 20 bases between them. Germline values: CDR1 MGHRA, CDR2 YSYEKL. In DNA form, the CDR3 reads TGCGCCAGCAGCCATGGGCCTGCGGGGGCGGGGGACGAGCAGTACTTC. Amino acids: CASSHGPAGAGDEQYF.

This clone showed up just once. The chain joins TRBV29-1 to TRBJ2-7; TRBD1 is a possible D gene (5 bases). Per germline, CDR1 SQVTM and CDR2 ANQGSEA. CDR3 length: 13 amino acids. Trimming shortened V by 4 bases and J by 2 bases, and 12 bases separated the two germline ends. CDR3 nucleotide sequence: TGCAGCGTTGTCGTGGGGCTCACCTACGAGCAGTACTTC. Amino acids: CSVVVGLTYEQYF.

J is TRBJ2-5 and V is TRBV29-1; possibly TRBD2 for D (5 bases). CDR3 length equals 12 residues. Germline V gene data show CDR1 as SQVTM and CDR2 as ANQGSEA. Deletions cut 4 bases from V and 5 bases from J, with 11 bases between. CDR3 loop: CSVVEGLETQYF. CDR3 nucleotides: TGCAGCGTTGTTGAGGGTTTGGAGACCCAGTACTTC.

This clone occurred once. The V and J genes are TRBV19 and TRBJ2-7; TRBD2 might be the D (7 bases). V gave up 9 bases and J gave up 6 bases, with 21 bases separating them. Germline CDR1 is LNHDA and CDR2 is SQIVND (reference sequence). The CDR3 totals 14 residues. The CDR3 sequence is CASSIGQGRVEQYF. The CDR3 coding sequence is TGTGCCAGCTCGATCGGGCAGGGGAGGGTCGAGCAGTACTTC.

The chain employs TRBV28 and TRBJ2-5; perhaps TRBD1 as D (5 bases). Trimming shortened V by 1 base and J by 5 bases, and 11 bases separated the two germline ends. The CDR3 is made up of 14 amino acids. Germline CDR1 is MDHEN and CDR2 is SYDVKM. For the CDR3, the DNA is TGTGCCAGCAGTTTATTGGCAGGGATGGAGACCCAGTACTTC. It codes for CASSLLAGMETQYF.

This rearrangement joins TRBV6-5 to TRBJ1-5, with 9 bases fitting TRBD1. Losses at the gene ends were 6 bases for V and 7 bases for J; bases not matched to a gene: 7. The CDR3 is made up of 14 amino acids. Germline V gives CDR1 MNHEY, CDR2 SVGAGI. DNA of the CDR3: TGTGCCAGCAGACAGGGACAGGGAGGCCAGCCCCAGCATTTT. This codes for CASRQGQGGQPQHF.